This T cell receptor (beta chain) was sequenced in a study of shared T cell receptors in the human thymus. This CDR3 contains 15 residues. Per the germline V gene, CDR1 is SGDLS and CDR2 is YYNGEE. V was shortened by 0 bases and J by 5 bases, with 12 bases between the two germline ends. The assay was immunoSEQ multiplex PCR, and TCRdb's table has in-frame clones only and misses some. The data show hundreds of thousands of clones, approximately 78% seen once. These sequences were also reported in another study, on human thymus T cells.

Sequenced material: thymocytes. The sequence came from a boy less than two years old with a congenital heart defect. The chain employs TRBV9 and TRBJ2-1, with D possibly being TRBD2 (6 bases). In DNA, the CDR3 is TGTGCCAGCAGCGTAGCGGGAGTTTCCCACAATGAGCAGTTCTTC. Translating gives CASSVAGVSHNEQFF.